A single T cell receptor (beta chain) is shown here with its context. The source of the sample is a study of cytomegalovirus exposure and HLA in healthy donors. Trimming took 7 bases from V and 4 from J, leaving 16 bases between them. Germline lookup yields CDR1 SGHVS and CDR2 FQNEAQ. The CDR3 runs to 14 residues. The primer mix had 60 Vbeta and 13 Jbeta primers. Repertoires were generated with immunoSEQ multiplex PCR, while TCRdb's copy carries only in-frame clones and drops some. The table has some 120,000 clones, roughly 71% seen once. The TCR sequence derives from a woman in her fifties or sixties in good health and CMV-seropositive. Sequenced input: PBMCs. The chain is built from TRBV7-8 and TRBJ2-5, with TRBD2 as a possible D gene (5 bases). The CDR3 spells CASKFKGGGETQYF. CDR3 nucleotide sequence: TGTGCCAGCAAGTTTAAGGGCGGAGGAGAGACCCAGTACTTC. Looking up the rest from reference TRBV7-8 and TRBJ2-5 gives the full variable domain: GAGVSQSPRYKVAKRGQDVALRCDPISGHVSLFWYQQALGQGPEFLTYFQNEAQLDKSGLPSDRFFAERPEGSVSTLKIQRTQQEDSAVYLCASKFKGGGETQYFGPGTRLLVL.